Following are 14 T cell receptor beta chains from one sample sequenced in a study of siplizumab effects on memory and regulatory T cells. Using immunoSEQ multiplex PCR, the repertoire was profiled, and TCRdb retains in-frame clones only, with some absent. The sample yields roughly 100,000 clones, about 93% seen once. Sequencing input: CD4+ T cells sorted from blood. The origin of the receptors is a human donor in good health.

The CDR3 DNA sequence: TGTGCCAGCAGCTTAAACCCTTTGGTGGGTATTGGAGGCGAGCAGTACTTC. This encodes CASSLNPLVGIGGEQYF. The chain employs TRBV11-2 and TRBJ2-7; D is perhaps TRBD2 (5 bases). Germline V gives CDR1 SGHAT, CDR2 FQNNGV. This CDR3 contains 17 residues. Trimming took off 2 bases at V and 6 bases at J, with 23 bases between the two ends.

This clone showed up just once. The chain is built from TRBV5-1 and TRBJ2-5; TRBD1 might be the D (6 bases). The V end was cut by 1 base, the J end by 5 bases, with 15 bases between. Germline values: CDR1 SGHRS, CDR2 YFSETQ. The CDR3 length is 15 residues. As DNA, the CDR3 is TGCGCCAGCAGCTTGCACCGATCGAGGGGGGAGACCCAGTACTTC. It translates to CASSLHRSRGETQYF.

V usage is TRBV16 and J usage is TRBJ2-7, with TRBD2 as a possible D gene (5 bases). Trimming stripped 5 bases from V and 3 bases from J, with 17 bases between. Germline CDR1 and CDR2: KGHSY and FQNENV. The CDR3 runs to 15 residues. The CDR3 sequence: CASSEPPDWNYEQYF. The CDR3 DNA is TGTGCCAGCAGCGAGCCCCCGGACTGGAACTACGAGCAGTACTTC.

The chain couples TRBV19 to TRBJ2-1; maybe TRBD2 (6 bases). Germline values: CDR1 LNHDA, CDR2 SQIVND (reference sequence). This CDR3 region has 16 residues. V dropped 2 bases and J dropped 5 bases, with 16 bases sitting between them. CDR3 in amino acids: CASSINKAGLDNEQFF. The CDR3 DNA reads as TGTGCCAGTAGTATAAATAAAGCGGGTCTCGACAATGAGCAGTTCTTC.

V usage is TRBV19 and J usage is TRBJ2-1; 9 nucleotides match TRBD2. Germline loops: CDR1 LNHDA, CDR2 SQIVND (reference sequence). The CDR3 is 15 residues long. With 4 bases clipped from V and 3 bases from J, the junction kept 4 bases outside the gene matches. CDR3 sequence reads: CASSTLAGGYNEQFF. Here the CDR3 DNA reads TGTGCCAGTAGTACACTAGCGGGTGGCTACAATGAGCAGTTCTTC. The variable domain in full, completed from reference TRBV19 and TRBJ2-1, reads DGGITQSPKYLFRKEGQNVTLSCEQNLNHDAMYWYRQDPGQGLRLIYYSQIVNDFQKGDIAEGYSVSREKKESFPLTVTSAQKNPTAFYLCASSTLAGGYNEQFFGPGTRLTVL.

DNA of the CDR3: TGTGCCAGCAGCTTCGTGCCTAGCGGGAGTTACGAGCAGTACTTC. Translating it yields CASSFVPSGSYEQYF. V usage is TRBV7-2 and J usage is TRBJ2-7; 10 bases are shared with TRBD2. The ends lost 3 bases at V and 4 bases at J; junction bases unmatched: 6. CDR1 is SGHTA, CDR2 FQGNSA, per germline. CDR3 length: 15 residues.

This clone was counted only a few times. This rearrangement joins TRBV6-6 to TRBJ1-5; D not resolved. The V end lost 2 bases, the J end lost 4 bases, and 12 bases lay between the germline ends. CDR3 length: 15 residues. Germline values: CDR1 MNHNY, CDR2 SVGAGI (reference sequence). Here the CDR3 DNA reads TGTGCCAGCAGTTACGTACCGAGAAGTAATCAGCCCCAGCATTTT. This sequence encodes CASSYVPRSNQPQHF.

The chain is built from TRBV25-1 and TRBJ1-1, with no clear D. CDR1 and CDR2 from the germline V gene are MGHDK and SYGVNS. The CDR3 contains 12 residues. Deletions cut 9 bases from V and 1 base from J, with 9 bases between. DNA for the CDR3: TGTGCCAGTAGGCGCTCGAACACTGAAGCTTTCTTT. It specifies CASRRSNTEAFF.

The V call is TRBV28, the J call TRBJ2-1; D gene uncertain. Trimming pared 7 bases from V and 4 bases from J, leaving 5 bases between. Germline V gene sequence: CDR1 MDHEN, CDR2 SYDVKM. The CDR3 extends over 11 amino acids. As DNA, the CDR3 is TGTGCCAGCACACTTTACAATGAGCAGTTCTTC. Residues: CASTLYNEQFF. Complete variable domain (other parts from reference TRBV28 and TRBJ2-1): DVKVTQSSRYLVKRTGEKVFLECVQDMDHENMFWYRQDPGLGLRLIYFSYDVKMKEKGDIPEGYSVSREKKERFSLILESASTNQTSMYLCASTLYNEQFFGPGTRLTVL.

This chain connects TRBV29-1 to TRBJ1-2; D unresolved. The germline V gene has CDR1 SQVTM and CDR2 ANQGSEA. With 2 bases removed from V and 4 bases from J, the gap between germline ends came to 14 bases. This CDR3 has 14 amino acids. The CDR3 loop reads CSVETKTELYGYTF. The CDR3 DNA follows: TGCAGCGTTGAAACAAAGACGGAACTCTATGGCTACACCTTC.

The chain employs TRBV5-1 and TRBJ2-3; D unresolved. V gave up 0 bases and J gave up 1 base, with 6 bases separating them. The germline gives CDR1 SGHRS, CDR2 YFSETQ. The CDR3 has 14 amino acids. The CDR3 DNA sequence: TGCGCCAGCAGCTTGGGAAGGGGCACAGATACGCAGTATTTT. It specifies CASSLGRGTDTQYF.

The chain couples TRBV28 to TRBJ2-1; 14 bases are a match to TRBD2. The J segment lost 1 base and the V segment lost 11 bases, leaving 22 bases of the junction unmatched. The CDR3 consists of 21 residues. Germline lookup yields CDR1 MDHEN and CDR2 SYDVKM. The CDR3 region is CASKTPLVGLAGGWSYNEQFF. CDR3 in DNA: TGTGCCTCCAAGACGCCCTTAGTCGGACTAGCGGGAGGATGGTCCTACAATGAGCAGTTCTTC.

The rearrangement links TRBV7-2 to TRBJ2-1; 7 bases align to TRBD1. The trim removed 1 base at V and 9 bases at J, leaving 6 bases unmatched. The CDR3 length is 14 residues. The germline V gene has CDR1 SGHTA and CDR2 FQGNSA. CDR3 region: CASSLVKGASEQFF. The DNA for the CDR3 is TGTGCCAGCAGCTTAGTAAAGGGGGCGAGTGAGCAGTTCTTC. The whole variable domain, remainder taken from reference TRBV7-2 and TRBJ2-1, is GAGVSQSPSNKVTEKGKDVELRCDPISGHTALYWYRQSLGQGLEFLIYFQGNSAPDKSGLPSDRFSAERTGGSVSTLTIQRTQQEDSAVYLCASSLVKGASEQFFGPGTRLTVL.

The V call is TRBV5-1, the J call TRBJ2-1; 7 nucleotides agree with TRBD2. Trimming took 0 bases from V and 4 from J; bases not matched to a gene: 10. The CDR3 length is 17 residues. Germline CDR1 SGHRS, CDR2 YFSETQ. The DNA for the CDR3 is TGCGCCAGCAGCTTGGCCTCGGGAGGTCGACATTACAATGAGCAGTTCTTC. Protein product: CASSLASGGRHYNEQFF.